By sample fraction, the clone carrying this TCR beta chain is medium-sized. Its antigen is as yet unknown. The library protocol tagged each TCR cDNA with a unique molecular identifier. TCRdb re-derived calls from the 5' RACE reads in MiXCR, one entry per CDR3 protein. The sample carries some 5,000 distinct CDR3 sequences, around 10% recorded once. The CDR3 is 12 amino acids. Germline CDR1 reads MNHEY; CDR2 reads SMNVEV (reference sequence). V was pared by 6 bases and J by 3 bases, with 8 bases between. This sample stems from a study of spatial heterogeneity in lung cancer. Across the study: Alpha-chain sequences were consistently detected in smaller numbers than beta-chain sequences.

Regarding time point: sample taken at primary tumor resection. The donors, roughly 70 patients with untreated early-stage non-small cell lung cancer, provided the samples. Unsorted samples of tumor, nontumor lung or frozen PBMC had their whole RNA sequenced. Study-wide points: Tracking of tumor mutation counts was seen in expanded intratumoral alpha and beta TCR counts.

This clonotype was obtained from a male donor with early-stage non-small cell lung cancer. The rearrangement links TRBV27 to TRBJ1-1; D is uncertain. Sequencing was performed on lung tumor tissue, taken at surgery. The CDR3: CASRSTYTEAFF. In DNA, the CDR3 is TGTGCCAGCAGGTCTACCTACACTGAAGCTTTCTTT.